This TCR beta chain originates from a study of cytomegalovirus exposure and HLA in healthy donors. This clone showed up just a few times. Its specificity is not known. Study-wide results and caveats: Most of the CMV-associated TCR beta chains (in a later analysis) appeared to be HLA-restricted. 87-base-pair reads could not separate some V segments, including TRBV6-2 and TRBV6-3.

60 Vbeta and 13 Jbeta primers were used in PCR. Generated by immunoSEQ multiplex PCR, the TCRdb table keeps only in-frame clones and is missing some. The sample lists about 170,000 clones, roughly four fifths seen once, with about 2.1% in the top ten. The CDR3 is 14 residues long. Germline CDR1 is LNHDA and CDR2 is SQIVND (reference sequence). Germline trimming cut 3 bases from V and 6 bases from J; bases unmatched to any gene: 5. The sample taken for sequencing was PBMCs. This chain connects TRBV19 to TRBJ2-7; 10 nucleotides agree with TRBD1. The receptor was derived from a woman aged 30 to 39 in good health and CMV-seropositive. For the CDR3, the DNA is TGTGCCAGTAGTATCGGGGACAGGGGATCCGAGCAGTACTTC. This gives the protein CASSIGDRGSEQYF.